The clone carrying this TCR beta chain showed up just once. The sample belongs to a study of blood T cell repertoires in COVID-19. Study in general: The samples span acute and convalescent COVID-19 from the United States, Italy and Spain.

J lost 2 bases, V lost 2 bases, and 12 bases had no gene match. The CDR3 is made up of 18 amino acids. Germline-derived CDR1 and CDR2 are SGHNT and YENEEA. Measured with immunoSEQ multiplex PCR; TCRdb has only the in-frame clones, and not every one. This table holds about 120,000 clones, about 87% found once. Sequencing used peripheral blood. This receptor was taken from a woman between 65 and 79 years old with acute or convalescent COVID-19. V usage is TRBV11-3 and J usage is TRBJ2-1; 7 bases match TRBD2. CDR3 DNA sequence: TGTGCCAGCAGCTTAACACCTCCGGGACTACTTGCCTACAATGAGCAGTTCTTC. Protein product: CASSLTPPGLLAYNEQFF.